These T cell receptor beta chains were read from a single sample in a study of T-cell reconstitution after alpha-beta-depleted transplantation in children. TCRdb re-called the PCR reads through MiXCR, storing one row per CDR3 protein. The sample carries about 610,000 distinct CDR3 sequences, 10% to 13% recorded once. This material consisted of PBMCs from the stem cell graft donor, taken from the stem cell graft. The receptors here all came from a human donor who donated a stem cell graft to a child with acute myeloid leukemia. Both conserved end residues are part of each CDR3. The D gene is left open where the match is weak. Clone size is stated in some rows and not others, as once, few, many or a class when expanded.

cdr3_aa: CASSLAGGPQQYF
cdr3_nt: TGTGCCAGCAGCTTAGCGGGAGGGCCTCAGCAGTACTTC
clone_size: few
d_call: TRBD2
v_call: TRBV12-3/TRBV12-4
j_call: TRBJ2-7

cdr3_aa: CATSDIETQYF
cdr3_nt: TGTGCCACCAGTGATATTGAGACCCAGTACTTC
clone_size: -
d_call: -
v_call: TRBV24-1
j_call: TRBJ2-5

cdr3_aa: CSARDNQGARNGELFF
cdr3_nt: TGCAGTGCTAGAGATAATCAGGGGGCGCGGAACGGGGAGCTGTTTTTT
clone_size: few
d_call: TRBD1
v_call: TRBV20-1
j_call: TRBJ2-2

cdr3_aa: CASSWRGGATEDEQFF
cdr3_nt: TGTGCCAGCAGTTGGCGCGGGGGGGCAACAGAGGATGAGCAGTTCTTC
clone_size: many
d_call: TRBD2
v_call: TRBV6-5
j_call: TRBJ2-1

cdr3_aa: CATSDLTGAYNEQFF
cdr3_nt: TGTGCCACCAGTGATTTAACGGGAGCCTACAATGAGCAGTTCTTC
clone_size: many
d_call: -
v_call: TRBV24-1
j_call: TRBJ2-1

cdr3_aa: CSVGHRTVPGDEKLFF
cdr3_nt: TGCAGCGTTGGTCATAGGACAGTACCAGGGGATGAAAAACTGTTTTTT
clone_size: few
d_call: -
v_call: TRBV29-1
j_call: TRBJ1-4

cdr3_aa: CASSPPSGLVRVF
cdr3_nt: TGTGCCAGCAGCCCCCCCTCCGGGCTAGTCAGAGTCTTC
clone_size: many
d_call: -
v_call: TRBV9
j_call: TRBJ2-1

cdr3_aa: CSASDRGQGNQPQHF
cdr3_nt: TGCAGTGCTAGTGATCGGGGACAGGGCAATCAGCCCCAGCATTTT
clone_size: -
d_call: TRBD1
v_call: TRBV20-1
j_call: TRBJ1-5

cdr3_aa: CASSQSWSTDTQYF
cdr3_nt: TGTGCCAGCAGCCAATCGTGGAGCACAGATACGCAGTATTTT
clone_size: many
d_call: -
v_call: TRBV7-2
j_call: TRBJ2-3

cdr3_aa: CASSQNGRAYGYTF
cdr3_nt: TGTGCCAGCAGCCAAAACGGCAGGGCCTATGGCTACACCTTC
clone_size: few
d_call: -
v_call: TRBV3-1
j_call: TRBJ1-2

cdr3_aa: CASSPPRVYNEQFF
cdr3_nt: TGTGCCAGCAGCCCCCCGCGGGTTTACAATGAGCAGTTCTTC
clone_size: many
d_call: -
v_call: TRBV7-2
j_call: TRBJ2-1

cdr3_aa: CASSQDLGGSLYNEQFF
cdr3_nt: TGTGCCAGCAGCCAAGATCTGGGCGGGAGCCTCTACAATGAGCAGTTCTTC
clone_size: -
d_call: TRBD2
v_call: TRBV3-1
j_call: TRBJ2-1

cdr3_aa: CASSPRGQGPDTQYF
cdr3_nt: TGTGCCAGCAGCCCTCGCGGACAGGGCCCAGATACGCAGTATTTT
clone_size: few
d_call: TRBD1
v_call: TRBV7-2
j_call: TRBJ2-3

cdr3_aa: CASSPGGGASLEQYF
cdr3_nt: TGCGCCAGCAGCCCCGGCGGAGGAGCATCACTCGAGCAGTACTTC
clone_size: -
d_call: -
v_call: TRBV5-1
j_call: TRBJ2-7

cdr3_aa: CASSLSGSINIQYF
cdr3_nt: TGTGCCAGCAGCCTAAGCGGGAGTATCAACATTCAGTACTTC
clone_size: few
d_call: TRBD2
v_call: TRBV7-9
j_call: TRBJ2-4

cdr3_aa: CAISDSGRGAYEQYF
cdr3_nt: TGTGCCATCAGTGACTCGGGGAGGGGCGCCTACGAGCAGTACTTC
clone_size: few
d_call: TRBD2
v_call: TRBV10-3
j_call: TRBJ2-7

cdr3_aa: CSARAQGGGYGYTF
cdr3_nt: TGCAGTGCTAGAGCCCAAGGGGGGGGCTATGGCTACACCTTC
clone_size: once
d_call: -
v_call: TRBV20-1
j_call: TRBJ1-2

cdr3_aa: CASGPGGVTGELFF
cdr3_nt: TGTGCCAGCGGCCCTGGAGGGGTCACCGGGGAGCTGTTTTTT
clone_size: -
d_call: -
v_call: TRBV4-2
j_call: TRBJ2-2

cdr3_aa: CASSHTGTSSTGELFF
cdr3_nt: TGCGCCAGCAGCCACACCGGGACTAGCAGCACCGGGGAGCTGTTTTTT
clone_size: -
d_call: TRBD2
v_call: TRBV4-3
j_call: TRBJ2-2

cdr3_aa: CASRADGGSYEQYF
cdr3_nt: TGTGCCAGCAGAGCTGACGGAGGCTCCTACGAGCAGTACTTC
clone_size: few
d_call: -
v_call: TRBV6-1
j_call: TRBJ2-7

cdr3_aa: CAWSPPRNEQFF
cdr3_nt: TGTGCCTGGAGCCCCCCGAGGAATGAGCAGTTCTTC
clone_size: few
d_call: -
v_call: TRBV30
j_call: TRBJ2-1

cdr3_aa: CASSFRGQGAEQFF
cdr3_nt: TGTGCCAGCAGCTTCCGGGGACAGGGAGCTGAGCAGTTCTTC
clone_size: few
d_call: TRBD1
v_call: TRBV5-8
j_call: TRBJ2-1

cdr3_aa: CASSRLGQGASMVQPQHF
cdr3_nt: TGTGCCAGCAGCCGACTGGGACAGGGGGCCTCTATGGTACAGCCCCAGCATTTT
clone_size: -
d_call: TRBD1
v_call: TRBV28
j_call: TRBJ1-5

cdr3_aa: CASSSGLAGVRDNEQFF
cdr3_nt: TGTGCCAGCAGCTCCGGACTAGCGGGAGTCAGGGACAATGAGCAGTTCTTC
clone_size: few
d_call: TRBD2
v_call: TRBV11-2
j_call: TRBJ2-1

cdr3_aa: CASSQAGQGKGNTGELFF
cdr3_nt: TGTGCCAGCAGCCAAGCGGGACAGGGTAAAGGGAACACCGGGGAGCTGTTTTTT
clone_size: -
d_call: TRBD1
v_call: TRBV3-1
j_call: TRBJ2-2

cdr3_aa: CAISELGVANTGELFF
cdr3_nt: TGTGCCATCAGTGAGTTGGGGGTCGCGAACACCGGGGAGCTGTTTTTT
clone_size: many
d_call: -
v_call: TRBV10-3
j_call: TRBJ2-2

cdr3_aa: CSVEGQNEKLFF
cdr3_nt: TGCAGCGTTGAGGGCCAGAATGAAAAACTGTTTTTT
clone_size: -
d_call: -
v_call: TRBV29-1
j_call: TRBJ1-4

cdr3_aa: CASSGQEAYEQYF
cdr3_nt: TGTGCCAGCTCAGGACAAGAAGCCTACGAGCAGTACTTC
clone_size: few
d_call: -
v_call: TRBV12-3/TRBV12-4
j_call: TRBJ2-7

cdr3_aa: CASSFGQGYSGANVLTF
cdr3_nt: TGTGCCAGCAGCTTTGGACAGGGTTACTCTGGGGCCAACGTCCTGACTTTC
clone_size: many
d_call: TRBD1
v_call: TRBV3-1
j_call: TRBJ2-6

cdr3_aa: CASINRKRIEETQYF
cdr3_nt: TGTGCCAGCATCAACCGGAAGCGGATAGAGGAGACCCAGTACTTC
clone_size: -
d_call: -
v_call: TRBV6-1
j_call: TRBJ2-5

cdr3_aa: CASTQLPPGQGNNEQYF
cdr3_nt: TGTGCCAGCACCCAGCTCCCCCCGGGACAGGGAAACAACGAGCAGTACTTC
clone_size: few
d_call: TRBD1
v_call: TRBV18
j_call: TRBJ2-7

cdr3_aa: CSVGEASTDTQYF
cdr3_nt: TGCAGCGTTGGGGAGGCTAGCACAGATACGCAGTATTTT
clone_size: many
d_call: -
v_call: TRBV29-1
j_call: TRBJ2-3

cdr3_aa: CSAAGNTEAFF
cdr3_nt: TGCAGCGCAGCGGGGAACACTGAAGCTTTCTTT
clone_size: few
d_call: -
v_call: TRBV29-1
j_call: TRBJ1-1

cdr3_aa: CSASKSGSLDEQFF
cdr3_nt: TGCAGTGCCTCCAAAAGCGGGAGTTTGGATGAGCAGTTCTTC
clone_size: many
d_call: TRBD2
v_call: TRBV20-1
j_call: TRBJ2-1

cdr3_aa: CASSPSGGFSYEQYF
cdr3_nt: TGTGCCAGCAGTCCCTCGGGGGGTTTCTCCTACGAGCAGTACTTC
clone_size: many
d_call: TRBD2
v_call: TRBV28
j_call: TRBJ2-7

cdr3_aa: CASSGSSGRAYYEQYF
cdr3_nt: TGTGCCAGCAGCGGATCTAGCGGGAGGGCCTACTACGAGCAGTACTTC
clone_size: many
d_call: TRBD2
v_call: TRBV3-1
j_call: TRBJ2-7

cdr3_aa: CASSLMGGVYGGELFF
cdr3_nt: TGTGCCAGCAGTTTAATGGGGGGCGTATACGGCGGGGAGCTGTTTTTT
clone_size: few
d_call: -
v_call: TRBV12-3/TRBV12-4
j_call: TRBJ2-2

cdr3_aa: CASSLRPSINEKLFF
cdr3_nt: TGCGCCAGCAGCTTGCGCCCGTCAATTAATGAAAAACTGTTTTTT
clone_size: -
d_call: -
v_call: TRBV5-1
j_call: TRBJ1-4

cdr3_aa: CASSVIPLAGGYNEQFF
cdr3_nt: TGTGCCAGCAGCGTAATTCCCCTAGCGGGAGGTTACAATGAGCAGTTCTTC
clone_size: few
d_call: TRBD2
v_call: TRBV9
j_call: TRBJ2-1

cdr3_aa: CASSPTSGSPYEQYF
cdr3_nt: TGCGCCAGCAGTCCGACTAGCGGGAGCCCCTACGAGCAGTACTTC
clone_size: -
d_call: TRBD2
v_call: TRBV4-3
j_call: TRBJ2-7

cdr3_aa: CSASRPGTSTRGTDTQYF
cdr3_nt: TGCAGTGCTAGTCGTCCCGGGACTAGTACCCGCGGCACAGATACGCAGTATTTT
clone_size: -
d_call: TRBD2
v_call: TRBV20-1
j_call: TRBJ2-3

cdr3_aa: CASSPPGLAANNEQFF
cdr3_nt: TGTGCCAGCAGCCCCCCCGGCCTAGCGGCAAACAATGAGCAGTTCTTC
clone_size: few
d_call: TRBD2
v_call: TRBV7-9
j_call: TRBJ2-1

cdr3_aa: CASSLGTGATGELFF
cdr3_nt: TGCGCCAGCAGCTTGGGGACAGGTGCTACCGGGGAGCTGTTTTTT
clone_size: few
d_call: TRBD1
v_call: TRBV5-1
j_call: TRBJ2-2

cdr3_aa: CSARATLTAEQFF
cdr3_nt: TGCAGTGCTAGAGCGACACTAACGGCTGAGCAGTTCTTC
clone_size: few
d_call: -
v_call: TRBV20-1
j_call: TRBJ2-1

cdr3_aa: CSLAGSSYEQYF
cdr3_nt: TGCAGCCTAGCGGGATCTTCCTACGAGCAGTACTTC
clone_size: many
d_call: TRBD2
v_call: TRBV20-1
j_call: TRBJ2-7

cdr3_aa: CASSSPGGTQYF
cdr3_nt: TGTGCCAGCAGTTCCCCCGGCGGGACCCAGTACTTC
clone_size: few
d_call: -
v_call: TRBV6-2/TRBV6-3
j_call: TRBJ2-5

cdr3_aa: CASSPPSPYEQYF
cdr3_nt: TGTGCCAGCAGCCCCCCCTCTCCCTACGAGCAGTACTTC
clone_size: -
d_call: -
v_call: TRBV3-1
j_call: TRBJ2-7